This T cell receptor beta chain came from a study of cytomegalovirus exposure and HLA in healthy donors (dated by TCRdb to 2017 to 2019). A note on the overall study: In an earlier analysis of under 600 of the donors, 276 Gb of sequence data and 117 million unique TCR beta sequences from roughly 200 million T cells were reported. Approximately 310 gigabases of sequencing data and approximately 93 million unique TCR sequences were included in an early release covering under 650 HLA-typed donors. The genetic ancestry cluster associated with self-reported Caucasian donors included about four fifths of the 300 to 450 genotyped donors. The study was designed to test whether signatures of past pathogen exposure could be identified by cataloging public T cell receptors. The study used immunosequencing to profile the T cell repertoires of under 700 subjects and linked those repertoires to cytomegalovirus serostatus. A separate validation cohort of about 110 different subjects was used in addition to the approximately 670-subject first cohort. To predict cytomegalovirus infection status, the study combined high-throughput TCR immunosequencing, statistical association of individual TCRs with disease status, and machine learning. A later analysis re-analyzed previously published TCR beta repertoires from 600 to 850 donors and added high-resolution HLA genotyping to study TCR occurrence patterns. The later analysis used no new phenotypic data to find candidate immune exposures, relying instead on TCR beta sequences and their occurrence across donors. An earlier analysis of 587 of the donors used high-throughput TCR beta sequencing to judge whether each TCR beta V gene segment behaved as functional or pseudogenic. Donor age, sex, ethnicity and CMV serostatus were collected together with the repertoire data. Genome-wide SNP genotypes for about three fifths of the 666 donors were used in a later genetic analysis, which treated that subset as a discovery cohort. Every repertoire in the discovery cohort had been generated on one and the same sequencing platform. HLA typing included class I and class II loci at four-digit resolution. The number of typed donors differed by locus: about 620-630 for A, B, C, DRB1 and DQB1; some 500 for DQA1; around 610 for DPA1; and roughly 490 for DPB1. Several DR-DQ haplotypes were treated as single units for association and clustering because of strong linkage in the cohort. Among about 360 genotyped donors of the cohort, an average of roughly 240,000 unique TCR beta nucleotide sequences were sequenced per donor, around a sixth of them non-productive.

Points the paper makes about the study in general: According to a later analysis, parvovirus B19, influenza, CMV and Epstein-Barr virus appeared linked to several top co-occurrence clusters. When HLA alleles, especially DR and DQ, strongly co-occurred, attributing TCR associations to individual alleles was difficult. According to a later analysis, TCR association rates differed among HLA loci, with DRB1 alleles showing the most associated TCRs and HLA-C alleles showing the fewest. The classifier was reported to diagnose cytomegalovirus status with high specificity and sensitivity in both the original and validation cohorts. Some IMGT-functional V segments, including TRBV6-2 and TRBV6-3, could not be distinguished by the 87-base-pair reads and were therefore excluded. In a later genetic analysis, fewer N-insertions in productive TCRs were reported among donors in an Asian-associated ancestry cluster than the approximately 710-donor mean. While some public TCRs were present in many individuals, most TCR sequences turned up only very rarely across donors. The only immune exposure information available for the cohort was CMV serostatus. Linkage disequilibrium might explain the correlated functional status among segregating V segments, but an unknown experimental factor could not be ruled out. In a later analysis, some 18,000 TCR beta sequences were associated with specific HLA alleles at a false discovery rate of 0.05. In a later analysis, most CMV-associated TCR beta chains were found to appear HLA-restricted, with HLA associations seemingly driven largely by CMV exposure. Because counts were too low, more than 15 rarely observed V segments, including chromosome 9 orphons, were excluded from the earlier analysis of some 540 of the donors. In vitro tests confirmed that a few of the cytomegalovirus-associated TCR beta chains recognize cytomegalovirus antigens. A later genetic analysis associated a missense DCLRE1C variant with V-gene and J-gene trimming of TCR beta chains, and an independent cohort replicated the association. Presence/absence analyses assumed roughly uniform sequencing depth across donors, an assumption that may not hold. In this cohort, only TCR beta chains were sequenced, and detectable features were limited by the absence of alpha or paired-chain data. Because some donors lacked HLA typing at each locus, the association tests relied only on the typed subset. A further reported finding was that TCR beta sequences accurately predicted the HLA-A and HLA-B alleles for most subjects in the first cohort. In an earlier analysis of roughly 560 of the donors, most TCR beta V segments were observed in productive rearrangements about 87% or about 30% of the time, broadly matching IMGT annotations. A group of highly shared sequence variants was considered likely to be a technical artifact of the sequencing pipeline. In the study, approximately 150 TCR beta chains were listed as associated with cytomegalovirus. The authors suggested that the approach could potentially be generalized to other disease states and immunological phenotypes. A later analysis found that HLA-associated TCR beta chains were more clonally expanded and had lower generation probabilities than equally common non-associated chains.

Library construction relied on the immunoSEQ multiplex PCR assay. For the multiplex PCR, a mixture combining 60 forward primers for TCR Vbeta segments and 13 reverse primers for TCR Jbeta segments was used. Amplification of the CDR3 region of rearranged TCR beta genes was performed with a multiplex PCR assay on genomic DNA. On the Illumina HiSeq System, the amplified TCR beta libraries were sequenced as 87-base-pair reads. The study's own analysis went as follows. Across the 600 to 700 repertoires, a later analysis counted some 81 million unique TCR beta chains, around 10 million of which were shared by at least two donors. To remove PCR and sequencing errors, raw reads were error-corrected and collapsed into unique sequences using a nearest-neighbor algorithm that merged closely related sequences. Alignment of CDR3 sequences to IMGT reference sequences was used to assign V, D and J gene segments. For a sequence to be retained, at least a six-nucleotide match to both a V gene segment and a J gene segment was required. A rearrangement was called productive if the CDR3 had no stop codons and remained in frame with V and J, and every other rearrangement was called non-productive. CDR3 was defined by IMGT convention, running from the second conserved V-encoded cysteine to the conserved J-encoded phenylalanine. The earlier analysis of about 590 of the donors excluded sequences that lacked an unambiguous match to a single V gene segment. An earlier analysis of around 600 of the donors classified V segments as functional when productive rearrangements were above 56.7% and as segregating when the standard deviation between donors was above 5%. A statistical classification framework was built for diagnosing cytomegalovirus status from the catalog of TCR beta chain sequences. In a later analysis, V and J genes were assigned by comparing TCR nucleotide sequences against IMGT/GENE-DB human TR gene sequences. A later analysis assigned CDR3 sequences and most-parsimonious VDJ recombination scenarios with the TCRdist pipeline. In a later analysis, every TCR beta chain was defined by the combination of its CDR3 amino acid sequence and its V-gene family, and reads without a unique V-gene family were dropped. As a way to deal with suspected cross-contamination and a sequencing artifact, a later analysis dropped nearly 600 nucleotide sequences that were highly shared and had low generation probability. In a later analysis, a clonal expansion index for each public chain was calculated from normalized within-repertoire ranks of inferred template counts. A later analysis computed generation probabilities with a VDJ recombination model fitted to out-of-frame rearrangements, and checked the results against IGoR. Hypergeometric tests were used in a later analysis to score TCR-TCR, TCR-HLA and TCR-CMV co-occurrence, with a repertoire-size bias correction applied to the TCR pairs. In a later analysis, false discovery rates were estimated by permuting HLA or CMV assignments 20 times. In a later analysis, co-occurring TCRs were grouped with DBSCAN, and TCRdist sequence similarity was added when clustering was performed within HLA-allele-positive subsets. Co-occurrence clustering excluded repertoires with fewer than 30,000 or more than 120,000 public chains, plus five with anomalous nucleotide sharing. Held by TCRdb, this immuneACCESS table contains in-frame sequences only and omits some clones. Under half of the omission traces to an unresolved V gene where checked; the cause of the rest is unknown. V, J and clone size derive from that table, while D and trimming were established from the DNA sequence. The sample table lists 220,000 or so clones, around four fifths of them with a count of one. The ten largest make up 3.8% of the sample.

The CDR3 covers 13 residues, taking in both the cysteine and the phenylalanine. This entry keeps only the CDR3 DNA: 39 bases, framed from base 1. V lost 8 bases and J lost 5 bases; the stretch between them is 16 bases long. The germline V gene specifies MNHNS as CDR1 and SASEGT as CDR2. As regards this clone: No cognate antigen has been identified for it. Per-base qualities were not stored, and no clone one base away is much larger.

The cohort comprised some 730 healthy bone marrow donors. At the time of sampling, every cohort member was nominally healthy, though immune exposures that went unrecorded were likely present. The donor was CMV seronegative and belonged to the group of more than 300 seronegative cohort members. A peripheral blood sample was collected from each donor, and TCR beta sequencing was performed on peripheral blood mononuclear cells. Genomic DNA was extracted from the blood cell samples with the Qiagen DNeasy Blood Extraction Kit. The V and J genes are TRBV6-1 and TRBJ2-7; D gene: possibly TRBD1, on 6 matching bases. This TCR was recovered from a male donor in good health and CMV-seronegative. The sequencing input was PBMCs. CDR3 reads: CASRPRGIDEQYF. The nucleotide sequence reads as follows: TGTGCCAGCCGCCCCAGGGGAATTGACGAGCAGTACTTC.